This passage covers 15 T cell receptor beta chains from one sample sequenced in a study of lymphopenia after photon versus proton radiotherapy. Assay used: immunoSEQ multiplex PCR; TCRdb lists only in-frame clones, some missing. The table includes some 42,000 clones, around four fifths detected once. The source was peripheral blood, collected from a patient treated with proton-based radiotherapy. These TCRs come from a woman between 65 and 79 years old with pancreatic cancer.

The chain links TRBV4-1 to TRBJ2-7; 7 bases are a match to TRBD1. The ends lost 6 bases at V and 2 bases at J; junction bases unmatched: 1. Germline V gene lookup returns CDR1 MGHRA and CDR2 YSYEKL. The CDR3 totals 12 residues. CDR3 region: CASRGTAYEQYF. CDR3 DNA sequence: TGCGCCAGCAGAGGGACAGCCTACGAGCAGTACTTC.

This rearrangement joins TRBV7-3 to TRBJ2-2; D might be TRBD1 (6 bases). V dropped 6 bases and J dropped 1 base, with 12 bases sitting between them. Germline V gene sequence: CDR1 SGHTA, CDR2 FQGTGA. The CDR3 loop spans 15 amino acids. The CDR3 coding sequence is TGTGCCAGCAGGCTTAACAGGGAGAACACCGGGGAGCTGTTTTTT. Protein sequence: CASRLNRENTGELFF.

The chain joins TRBV11-3 to TRBJ1-2, with TRBD1 as a possible D gene (5 bases). The length of the CDR3 is 13 residues. Trimming left V 4 bases short and J 6 bases short, with 12 bases between. Looked up from germline, CDR1 is SGHNT and CDR2 is YENEEA. In DNA, the CDR3 is TGTGCCAGCAGCTATCGACAGAGCCATGGCTACACCTTC. Translation gives CASSYRQSHGYTF.

The chain uses TRBV6-5 and TRBJ1-5; tentative D call: TRBD1 (5 bases). The germline V gene has CDR1 MNHEY and CDR2 SVGAGI. V lost 6 bases, J lost 7 bases, and 19 bases lay in between. This CDR3 has 15 amino acids. CDR3 residues: CASSIAGTTRQPQHF. DNA of the CDR3: TGTGCCAGCAGCATAGCCGGGACCACGAGGCAGCCCCAGCATTTT.

V usage is TRBV4-3 and J usage is TRBJ2-5, with TRBD2 as a possible D gene (5 bases). Trimming cost V 1 base and J 2 bases, with 14 bases left between them. CDR1 and CDR2 from the germline V gene are LGHNA and YSLEER. CDR3 length: 16 amino acids. The CDR3 reads CASSQARPGIQETQYF. Here the CDR3 DNA reads TGCGCCAGCAGCCAAGCGCGTCCCGGGATTCAAGAGACCCAGTACTTC.

The chain uses TRBV28 and TRBJ1-2; 7 nucleotides match TRBD1. Losses at the gene ends were 3 bases for V and 1 base for J; bases not matched to a gene: 14. CDR3 length: 18 residues. Germline assignment: CDR1 MDHEN and CDR2 SYDVKM. CDR3 amino acids: CASSFLNIDRDGNYGYTF. The CDR3 region has the DNA TGTGCCAGCAGTTTCCTCAACATCGACAGGGATGGTAACTATGGCTACACCTTC.

The rearrangement uses TRBV4-2 and TRBJ2-7; TRBD1 matches at 11 bases. J was trimmed by 5 bases and V by 0 bases; bases with no gene match: 9. The length of the CDR3 is 17 residues. Germline-derived CDR1 and CDR2 are LGHNA and YNFKEQ. Here the CDR3 DNA reads TGTGCCAGCAGCCAAGATAAAGGACAGGGGGCGCGTAACGAGCAGTACTTC. This translates into CASSQDKGQGARNEQYF.

The chain couples TRBV5-4 to TRBJ1-2; D remains ambiguous. The V end lost 3 bases, the J end lost 1 base, and 10 bases lay between the germline ends. Germline V CDR1 and CDR2: SGHNT, YYREEE (reference sequence). The CDR3 is 14 residues long. The CDR3 DNA reads TGTGCCAGCAGCTCCCCGGACGGTAACTATGGCTACACCTTC. This gives the protein CASSSPDGNYGYTF.

In DNA form, the CDR3 reads TGTGCTAGTGCCCGAGGGGGGGGCTCCTACAATGAGCAGTTCTTC. It is translated as CASARGGGSYNEQFF. The rearrangement uses TRBV12-5 and TRBJ2-1, with D perhaps TRBD2 (7 bases). The germline CDR1 and CDR2 sequences are LGHNT and FRNRAP. Trimming took off 7 bases at V and 0 bases at J, with 13 bases between the two ends. CDR3 length: 15 amino acids.

The chain recombines TRBV4-3 with TRBJ2-1; 9 nucleotides align to TRBD1. With 1 base clipped from V and 4 bases from J, the junction kept 2 bases outside the gene matches. The V gene's germline CDR1 is LGHNA and CDR2 YSLEER. The CDR3 loop spans 15 amino acids. The CDR3 sequence is CASSQAGTGYNEQFF. DNA of the CDR3: TGCGCCAGCAGCCAAGCAGGGACAGGGTACAATGAGCAGTTCTTC.

This chain connects TRBV2 to TRBJ2-5; 10 bases are shared with TRBD2. V was clipped by 4 bases and J by 2 bases; unmatched bases: 4. Per the germline V gene, CDR1 is SNHLY and CDR2 is FYNNEI. CDR3 length: 15 amino acids. The CDR3 nucleotides are TGTGCCAGCAGTGGGACTAGCGGATATCAAGAGACCCAGTACTTC. It is translated as CASSGTSGYQETQYF. Full variable domain (outside the CDR3, taken from reference TRBV2 and TRBJ2-5): EPEVTQTPSHQVTQMGQEVILRCVPISNHLYFYWYRQILGQKVEFLVSFYNNEISEKSEIFDDQFSVERPDGSNFTLKIRSTKLEDSAMYFCASSGTSGYQETQYFGPGTRLLVL.

This clone has a handful of counts. The chain uses TRBV2 and TRBJ2-7; 7 nucleotides agree with TRBD1. V lost 7 bases to trimming and J lost 0 bases; unmatched junction nucleotides: 6. This CDR3 contains 14 residues. From germline, CDR1 is SNHLY and CDR2 FYNNEI. The CDR3 loop is CASTPDRNSYEQYF. The CDR3 region has the DNA TGTGCCAGCACCCCGGACAGGAACTCCTACGAGCAGTACTTC.

The CDR3 bases are TGTGCCAGCAGTTTAGGAGGGAAGGGGGGTTATAGCAATCAGCCCCAGCATTTT. Protein: CASSLGGKGGYSNQPQHF. The chain carries TRBV28 and TRBJ1-5, with a tentative D call TRBD1 (6 bases). The V and J ends lost 2 bases and 0 bases respectively, with 17 bases between them. CDR1 is MDHEN, CDR2 SYDVKM, per germline. The CDR3 runs 18 residues.

V is TRBV18 and J is TRBJ1-6, with D perhaps TRBD1 (6 bases). The V gene's germline CDR1 is KGHSH and CDR2 LQKENI. CDR3 size: 15 residues. Deletions cut 1 base from V and 7 bases from J, with 11 bases between. CDR3 sequence: CASSPQQGLNSPLHF. CDR3 DNA sequence: TGTGCCAGCTCACCACAACAGGGCCTGAATTCACCCCTCCACTTT.

The CDR3 spells CASSQQIGLGYTF. The CDR3 DNA sequence: TGTGCCAGCAGCCAACAAATAGGGTTAGGCTACACCTTC. The chain carries TRBV11-3 and TRBJ1-2; D is ambiguous. V lost 5 bases to trimming and J lost 8 bases, with 15 bases between them. The CDR3 spans 13 residues. The germline gives CDR1 SGHNT, CDR2 YENEEA.